This T cell receptor (beta chain) stems from a study of shared clonotypes between healthy human individuals. General study findings and limits: Clonotypes shared by all four sorted-subset donors had higher generation probabilities than non-shared clonotypes. Naive subsets, compared against memory subsets, generally had larger estimated richness values.

V dropped 4 bases and J dropped 0 bases, with 12 bases sitting between them. Germline V gene lookup returns CDR1 MNHEY and CDR2 SVGAGI. There are 15 residues in the CDR3. The method was immunoSEQ multiplex PCR; TCRdb's version includes in-frame clones alone and lacks a portion of them. Among around 1.1 million clones listed, approximately 80% were seen once. Concerning this clone itself: Its target is unknown.

The sequence derives from a man aged 18 to 29 in good health. Some clones in this sample may be carry-over from other donors' samples. The sample consisted of memory CD4+ T cells from PBMCs. Subset given: CD45RA-negative fraction. The V and J genes are TRBV6-5 and TRBJ1-2, with a possible D match to TRBD1 (6 bases). For the CDR3, the DNA is TGTGCCAGCAGTTTTCAGGGGTCAGCTAACTATGGCTACACCTTC. This codes for CASSFQGSANYGYTF.